The clone carrying this T cell receptor (beta chain) was detected a few times. Its specificity is not known. In TCRdb, the 5' RACE reads were re-called with MiXCR into one record per CDR3 protein. The table lists fewer than 450,000 distinct CDR3 sequences, around 24% of them singletons. V lost 5 bases, J lost 2 bases, and 13 bases lay in between. CDR3 length: 14 residues. CDR1 and CDR2 from the germline V gene are SEHNR and FQNEAQ (reference sequence). This sample is part of a study of T-cell memory formation after mild COVID-19. General study points: Most CD4+ clones that shrank were in CM and EM, while CD8+ ones turned up in EMRA. SARS-CoV-2 specificity of second-wave clones peaking day 37 was unconfirmed.

This clonotype was sampled from an adult woman who had mild COVID-19 (a few samples of this study predate the infection). Cell type and time point are not known. Sequencing was done on a sample of PBMCs or a T cell subset sorted from them (not recorded which). This chain uses TRBV7-9 with TRBJ2-7, with D perhaps TRBD1 (6 bases). CDR3 protein: CASSRNDRTYEQYF. CDR3 coding DNA: TGTGCCAGCAGCCGAAACGACAGGACCTACGAGCAGTACTTC.